These T cell receptor beta chains were read from a single sample in a study of somatic mutations in cytotoxic T cells in rheumatoid arthritis. TCRdb's table, derived via immunoSEQ multiplex PCR, lists solely in-frame clones and lacks some. The sample holds 20,000 to 25,000 clones; around 83% are singletons and the top ten take 18%. The sequenced sample was CD8+ T cells sorted from blood. The receptors come from a woman aged 45-65 years in good health. Both conserved end residues are part of each CDR3. A D gene is named only where the DNA matches it firmly. Rows give clone size only sometimes, using once, few, many, or a class for an expanded clone.

>18|TRBV4-3|NA|TRBJ1-3|NA
CASSQDFFRAAFGNTIYF
TGCGCCAGCAGCCAAGATTTTTTTAGAGCGGCTTTTGGAAACACCATATATTTT
>12|TRBV5-5|NA|TRBJ1-1|NA
CASRGENTEAFF
TGTGCCAGCAGAGGCGAGAACACTGAAGCTTTCTTT
>15|TRBV9|TRBD2|TRBJ2-5|NA
CASSRTGTSGETQYF
TGTGCCAGCAGCCGCACCGGGACTAGCGGGGAGACCCAGTACTTC
>15|TRBV2|NA|TRBJ1-5|NA
CARPMEAGVNQPQHF
TGTGCCAGACCTATGGAGGCAGGGGTCAATCAGCCCCAGCATTTT
>13|TRBV9|NA|TRBJ2-5|NA
CASSVDVQETQYF
TGTGCCAGCAGCGTAGATGTCCAAGAGACCCAGTACTTC
>16|TRBV27|TRBD2|TRBJ2-5|NA
CASSPTSGGGQETQYF
TGTGCCAGCAGTCCCACTAGCGGGGGGGGACAAGAGACCCAGTACTTC
>15|TRBV27|NA|TRBJ1-2|NA
CASSLSAAPVSGYTF
TGTGCCAGCAGTTTATCGGCGGCCCCTGTGTCTGGCTACACCTTC
>14|TRBV29-1|TRBD1|TRBJ1-2|NA
CSGEIVQGGYGYTF
TGCAGCGGCGAGATCGTTCAGGGGGGCTATGGCTACACCTTC
>14|TRBV9|NA|TRBJ1-3|NA
CASSVEGSGNTIYF
TGTGCCAGCAGCGTAGAAGGCTCTGGAAACACCATATATTTT
>13|TRBV28|NA|TRBJ2-1|NA
CASSLRGFDEQFF
TGTGCCAGCAGTTTACGGGGGTTCGATGAGCAGTTCTTC
>16|TRBV18|TRBD2|TRBJ2-7|NA
CASSPTVRREGYEQYF
TGTGCCAGCTCACCGACCGTCCGCCGGGAGGGGTATGAGCAGTACTTC
>14|TRBV19|NA|TRBJ1-2|few
CASINDPGAGGYTF
TGTGCCAGTATCAATGATCCAGGGGCGGGCGGCTACACCTTC
>14|TRBV9|TRBD1|TRBJ1-6|NA
CASSPDRGYSPLHF
TGTGCCAGCAGCCCGGACAGGGGATACTCACCCCTCCACTTT
>12|TRBV2|TRBD2|TRBJ2-3|NA
CASSEWWGGQYF
TGTGCCAGCAGTGAATGGTGGGGGGGGCAGTATTTT
>14|TRBV7-7|TRBD2|TRBJ2-1|NA
CASSLAPSGNEQFF
TGTGCTAGCAGCTTAGCTCCTAGCGGAAATGAGCAGTTCTTC
>12|TRBV29-1|NA|TRBJ1-2|once
CSVDPRLYGYTF
TGCAGCGTCGATCCCAGGCTCTATGGCTACACCTTC
>14|TRBV27|TRBD2|TRBJ2-7|once
CASRLGGGRTEQYF
TGTGCCAGCAGGTTGGGGGGGGGACGAACGGAGCAGTACTTC
>16|TRBV7-8|TRBD1|TRBJ1-4|NA
CASSLGTGGPNEKLFF
TGTGCCAGCAGCTTGGGAACAGGGGGACCCAATGAAAAACTGTTTTTT
>15|TRBV4-3|TRBD2|TRBJ2-1|NA
CASSPLGGYYNEQFF
TGCGCCAGCAGCCCCCTCGGGGGGTACTACAATGAGCAGTTCTTC
>15|TRBV9|TRBD1|TRBJ1-1|NA
CASSADRGMNTEAFF
TGTGCCAGCAGCGCAGACAGGGGGATGAACACTGAAGCTTTCTTT
>15|TRBV6-5|NA|TRBJ1-2|NA
CASSLLRGNGYGYTF
TGTGCCAGCAGTCTCCTTAGGGGAAACGGCTATGGCTACACCTTC
>13|TRBV27|NA|TRBJ1-1|NA
CASSPSGGTEAFF
TGTGCCAGCAGTCCGTCGGGAGGGACTGAAGCTTTCTTT
>14|TRBV27|NA|TRBJ2-2|NA
CASTLEPLTGELFF
TGTGCCAGCACATTAGAGCCTCTCACCGGGGAGCTGTTTTTT
>10|TRBV2|NA|TRBJ1-2|NA
CASRQGGYTF
TGTGCCAGCCGCCAGGGGGGCTACACCTTC
>15|TRBV11-2|TRBD1|TRBJ2-1|NA
CASSLVGTGYNEQFF
TGTGCCAGCAGCTTAGTCGGGACAGGCTACAATGAGCAGTTCTTC